The present TCR beta chain was sequenced within a study of blood T cell repertoires in COVID-19. As for the study in general: Sites across the United States, Italy and Spain contributed samples from acute and convalescent COVID-19.

Germline CDR1 reads LGHNA; CDR2 reads YSLEER. Unmatched junction bases numbered 9, after V lost 0 bases and J lost 9 bases. CDR3 length: 16 amino acids. A single count supports this clone. In the source study's methods: Amplifying reference gene primers gave estimates of nucleated cell counts. Assay used: immunoSEQ multiplex PCR; TCRdb lists only in-frame clones, some missing. That table gives V, J and clone size, and the DNA gave D and trimming. In the table there are over 70,000 clones, roughly 80% of which are singletons. Specimen: peripheral blood. This chain links TRBV4-3 with TRBJ2-1, with 9 bases identical to TRBD2. The sequence came from a human donor in a cohort sampled during active COVID-19. CDR3 coding DNA: TGCGCCAGCAGCCAAGAGGGTGGCGGGGGGGCCAGTGAGCAGTTCTTC. Amino acid sequence: CASSQEGGGGASEQFF.